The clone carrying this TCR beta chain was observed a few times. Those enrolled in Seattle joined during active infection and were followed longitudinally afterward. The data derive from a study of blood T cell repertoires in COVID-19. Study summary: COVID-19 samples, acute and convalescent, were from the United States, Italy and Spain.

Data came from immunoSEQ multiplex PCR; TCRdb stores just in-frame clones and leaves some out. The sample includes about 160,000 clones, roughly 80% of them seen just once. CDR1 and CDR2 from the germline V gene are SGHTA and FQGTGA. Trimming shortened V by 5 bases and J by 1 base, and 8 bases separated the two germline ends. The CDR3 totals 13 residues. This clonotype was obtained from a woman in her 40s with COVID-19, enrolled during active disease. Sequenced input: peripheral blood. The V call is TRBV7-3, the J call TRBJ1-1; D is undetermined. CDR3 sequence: CASSPQPNTEAFF. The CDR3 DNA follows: TGTGCCAGCAGCCCACAACCGAACACTGAAGCTTTCTTT.